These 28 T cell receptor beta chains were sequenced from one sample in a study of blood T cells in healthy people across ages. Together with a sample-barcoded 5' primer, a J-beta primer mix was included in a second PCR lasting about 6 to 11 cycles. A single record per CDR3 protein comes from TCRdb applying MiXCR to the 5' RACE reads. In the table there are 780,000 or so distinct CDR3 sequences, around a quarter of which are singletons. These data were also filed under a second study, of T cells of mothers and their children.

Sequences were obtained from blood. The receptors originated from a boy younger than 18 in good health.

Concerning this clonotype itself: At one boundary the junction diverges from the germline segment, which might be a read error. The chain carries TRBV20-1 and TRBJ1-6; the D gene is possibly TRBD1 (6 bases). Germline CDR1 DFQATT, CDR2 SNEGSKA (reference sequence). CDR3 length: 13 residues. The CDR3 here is CRATRQADSPLHF. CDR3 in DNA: TGCCGTGCGACCCGACAGGCTGATTCACCCCTCCACTTT.

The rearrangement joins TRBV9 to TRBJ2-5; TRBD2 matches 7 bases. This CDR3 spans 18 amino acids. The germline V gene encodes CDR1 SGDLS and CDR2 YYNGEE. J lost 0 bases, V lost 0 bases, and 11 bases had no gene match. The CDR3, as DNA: TGTGCCAGCAGCGTAGCTAGCGGAGCGATTCCGTACCAAGAGACCCAGTACTTC. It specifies CASSVASGAIPYQETQYF.

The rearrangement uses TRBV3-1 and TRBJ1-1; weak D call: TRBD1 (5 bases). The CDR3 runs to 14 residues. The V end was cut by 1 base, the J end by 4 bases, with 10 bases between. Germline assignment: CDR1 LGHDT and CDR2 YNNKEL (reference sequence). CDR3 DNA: TGTGCCAGCAGCCAAGTCCAGGGTAGCACTGAAGCTTTCTTT. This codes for CASSQVQGSTEAFF.

Here the CDR3 reads CASSQDRWGGPTDTQYF. The CDR3 coding sequence is TGCGCCAGCAGCCAAGATCGGTGGGGGGGCCCCACAGATACGCAGTATTTT. The rearrangement uses TRBV4-1 and TRBJ2-3, with TRBD2 as a possible D gene (7 bases). With 0 bases removed from V and 2 bases from J, the gap between germline ends came to 15 bases. Germline CDR1 reads MGHRA; CDR2 reads YSYEKL. The CDR3 runs to 17 residues.

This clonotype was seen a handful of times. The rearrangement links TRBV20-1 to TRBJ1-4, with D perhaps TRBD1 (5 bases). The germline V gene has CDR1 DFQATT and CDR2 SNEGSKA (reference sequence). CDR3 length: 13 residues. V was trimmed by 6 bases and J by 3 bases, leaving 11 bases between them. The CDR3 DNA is TGCAGTGCCCGCGGCAGGGCTAATGAAAAACTGTTTTTT. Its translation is CSARGRANEKLFF.

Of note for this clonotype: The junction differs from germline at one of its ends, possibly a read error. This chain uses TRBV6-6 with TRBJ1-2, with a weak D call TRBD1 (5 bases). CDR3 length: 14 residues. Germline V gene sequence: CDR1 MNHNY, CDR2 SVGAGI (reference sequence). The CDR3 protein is CASSYGGDHYDYTF. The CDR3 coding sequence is TGTGCCAGCAGTTACGGGGGGGATCACTATGACTACACCTTC.

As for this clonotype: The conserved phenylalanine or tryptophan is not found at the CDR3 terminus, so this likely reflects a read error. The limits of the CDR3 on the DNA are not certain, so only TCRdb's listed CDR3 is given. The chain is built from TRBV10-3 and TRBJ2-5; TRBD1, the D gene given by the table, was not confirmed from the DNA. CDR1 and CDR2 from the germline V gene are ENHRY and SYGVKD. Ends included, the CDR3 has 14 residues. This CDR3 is CAIKRDSNNNEPFS.

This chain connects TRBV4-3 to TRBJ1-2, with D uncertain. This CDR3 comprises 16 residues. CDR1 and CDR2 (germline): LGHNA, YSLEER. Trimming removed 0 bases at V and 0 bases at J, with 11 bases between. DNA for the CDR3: TGCGCCAGCAGCCAAGATCGTCCAGACACTAACTATGGCTACACCTTC. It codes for CASSQDRPDTNYGYTF.

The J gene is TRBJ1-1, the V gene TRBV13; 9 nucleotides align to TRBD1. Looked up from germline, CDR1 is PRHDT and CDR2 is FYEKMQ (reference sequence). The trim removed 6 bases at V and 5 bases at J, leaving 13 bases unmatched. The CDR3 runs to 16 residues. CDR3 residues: CASSTTPGQGWTEAFF. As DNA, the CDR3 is TGTGCCAGCAGTACAACCCCGGGACAGGGTTGGACTGAAGCTTTCTTT.

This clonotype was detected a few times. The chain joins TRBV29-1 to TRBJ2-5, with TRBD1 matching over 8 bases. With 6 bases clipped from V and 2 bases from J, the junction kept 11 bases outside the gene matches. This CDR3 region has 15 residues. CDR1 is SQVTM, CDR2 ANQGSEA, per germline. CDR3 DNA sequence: TGCAGCGTACACCCGGGACAGGCCGATCAAGAGACCCAGTACTTC. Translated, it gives CSVHPGQADQETQYF.

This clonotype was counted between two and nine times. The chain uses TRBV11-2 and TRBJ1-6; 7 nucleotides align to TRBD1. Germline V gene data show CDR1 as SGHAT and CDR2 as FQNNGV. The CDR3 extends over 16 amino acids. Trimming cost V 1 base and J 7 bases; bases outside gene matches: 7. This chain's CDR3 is CASSLAGTALNSPLHF. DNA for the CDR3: TGTGCCAGCAGCTTAGCAGGGACAGCGCTCAATTCACCCCTCCACTTT.

The CDR3 protein is CASSYPSRGPVNIQYF. CDR3 in DNA: TGTGCCAGCAGTTACCCTAGTAGGGGACCGGTAAACATTCAGTACTTC. The chain has TRBV6-6 and TRBJ2-4, with D perhaps being TRBD1 or TRBD2 (5 bases each). The V end lost 2 bases, the J end lost 6 bases, and 17 bases lay between the germline ends. The germline gives CDR1 MNHNY, CDR2 SVGAGI (reference sequence). This CDR3 is 16 amino acids long.

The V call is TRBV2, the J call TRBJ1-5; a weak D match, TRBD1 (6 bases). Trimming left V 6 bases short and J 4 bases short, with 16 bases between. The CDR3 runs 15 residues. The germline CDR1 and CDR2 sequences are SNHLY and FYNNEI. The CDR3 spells CASRMLGGGNQPQHF. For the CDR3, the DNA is TGTGCCAGCAGGATGCTCGGAGGGGGAAATCAGCCCCAGCATTTT.

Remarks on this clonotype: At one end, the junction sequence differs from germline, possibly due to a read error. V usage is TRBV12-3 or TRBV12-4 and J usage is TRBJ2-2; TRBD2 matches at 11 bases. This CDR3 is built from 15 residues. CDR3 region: CASSLTSGITGGLFF. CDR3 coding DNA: TGTGCCAGCAGCCTGACTAGCGGGATTACCGGGGGGCTGTTTTTT.

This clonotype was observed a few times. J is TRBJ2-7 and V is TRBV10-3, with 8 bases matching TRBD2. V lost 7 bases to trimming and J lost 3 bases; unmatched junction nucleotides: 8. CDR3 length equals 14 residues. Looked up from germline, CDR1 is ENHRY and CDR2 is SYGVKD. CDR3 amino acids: CAIKGAGDVYEQYF. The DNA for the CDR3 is TGTGCCATCAAAGGAGCGGGAGATGTCTACGAGCAGTACTTC.

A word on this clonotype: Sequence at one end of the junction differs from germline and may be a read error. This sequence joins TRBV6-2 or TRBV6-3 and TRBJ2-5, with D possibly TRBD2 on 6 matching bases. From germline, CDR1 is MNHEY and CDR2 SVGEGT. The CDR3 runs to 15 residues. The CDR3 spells CVSSVRLVSQETQYF. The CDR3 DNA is TGTGTCAGCAGCGTAAGACTAGTGTCTCAAGAGACCCAGTACTTC.

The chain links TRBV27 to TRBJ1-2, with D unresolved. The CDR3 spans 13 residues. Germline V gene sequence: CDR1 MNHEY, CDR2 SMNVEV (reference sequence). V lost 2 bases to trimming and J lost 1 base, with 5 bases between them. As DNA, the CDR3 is TGTGCCAGCAGTTTAACTTATAACTATGGCTACACCTTC. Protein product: CASSLTYNYGYTF.

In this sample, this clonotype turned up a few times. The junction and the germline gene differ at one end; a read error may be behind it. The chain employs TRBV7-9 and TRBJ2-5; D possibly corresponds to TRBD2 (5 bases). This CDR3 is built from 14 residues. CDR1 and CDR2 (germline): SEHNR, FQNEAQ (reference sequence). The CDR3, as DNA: TGTGCCAGCAGTTTAGGTTACGGGGAAGAGACCCAGTACTTC. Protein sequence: CASSLGYGEETQYF.

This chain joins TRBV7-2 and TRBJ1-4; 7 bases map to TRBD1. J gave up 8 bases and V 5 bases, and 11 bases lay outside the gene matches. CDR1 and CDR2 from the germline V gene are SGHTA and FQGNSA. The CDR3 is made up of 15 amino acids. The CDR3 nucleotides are TGTGCCAGCAGCGATCAGACAGGGCTACGGGAAAAACTGTTTTTT. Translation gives CASSDQTGLREKLFF.

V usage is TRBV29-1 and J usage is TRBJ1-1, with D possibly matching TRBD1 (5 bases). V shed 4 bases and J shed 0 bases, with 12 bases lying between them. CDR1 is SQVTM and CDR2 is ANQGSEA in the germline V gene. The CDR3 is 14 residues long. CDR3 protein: CSVVLRTMNTEAFF. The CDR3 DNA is TGCAGCGTTGTATTACGGACAATGAACACTGAAGCTTTCTTT.

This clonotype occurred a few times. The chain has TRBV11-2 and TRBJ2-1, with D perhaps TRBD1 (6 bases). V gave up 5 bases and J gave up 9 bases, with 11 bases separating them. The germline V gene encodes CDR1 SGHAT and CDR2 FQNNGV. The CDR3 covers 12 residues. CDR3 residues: CASSRADSEQFF. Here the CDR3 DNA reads TGTGCCAGCAGCAGGGCGGACAGTGAGCAGTTCTTC.

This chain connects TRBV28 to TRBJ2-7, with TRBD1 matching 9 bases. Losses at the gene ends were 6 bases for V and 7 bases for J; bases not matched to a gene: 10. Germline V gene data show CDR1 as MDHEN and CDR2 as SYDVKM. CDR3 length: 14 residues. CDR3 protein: CASSETGGVWEQYF. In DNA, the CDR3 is TGTGCCAGCAGCGAGACAGGGGGTGTTTGGGAGCAGTACTTC.

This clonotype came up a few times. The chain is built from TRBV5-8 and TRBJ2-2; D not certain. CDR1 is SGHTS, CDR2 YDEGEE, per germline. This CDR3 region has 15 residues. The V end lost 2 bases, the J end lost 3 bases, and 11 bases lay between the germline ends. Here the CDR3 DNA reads TGTGCCAGCAGCTTTCGGAAGACCTACACCGGGGAGCTGTTTTTT. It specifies CASSFRKTYTGELFF. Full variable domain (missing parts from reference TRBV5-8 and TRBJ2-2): EAGVTQSPTHLIKTRGQQATLRCSPISGHTSVYWYQQALGLGLQFLLWYDEGEERNRGNFPPRFSGRQFPNYSSELNVNALELEDSALYLCASSFRKTYTGELFFGEGSRLTVL.

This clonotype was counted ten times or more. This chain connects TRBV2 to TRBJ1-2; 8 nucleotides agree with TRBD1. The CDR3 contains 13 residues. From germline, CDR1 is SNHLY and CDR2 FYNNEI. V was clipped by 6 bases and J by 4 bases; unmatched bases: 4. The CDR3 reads CASRTDRVYGYTF. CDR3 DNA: TGTGCCAGCAGAACGGACAGGGTCTATGGCTACACCTTC.

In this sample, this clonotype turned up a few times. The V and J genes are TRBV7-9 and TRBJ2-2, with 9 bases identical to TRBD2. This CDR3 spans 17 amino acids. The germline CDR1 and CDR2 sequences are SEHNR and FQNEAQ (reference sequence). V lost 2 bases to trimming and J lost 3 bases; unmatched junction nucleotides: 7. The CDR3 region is CASSLRLAGYDTGELFF. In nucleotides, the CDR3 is TGTGCCAGCAGCTTACGGCTAGCGGGATATGACACCGGGGAGCTGTTTTTT.

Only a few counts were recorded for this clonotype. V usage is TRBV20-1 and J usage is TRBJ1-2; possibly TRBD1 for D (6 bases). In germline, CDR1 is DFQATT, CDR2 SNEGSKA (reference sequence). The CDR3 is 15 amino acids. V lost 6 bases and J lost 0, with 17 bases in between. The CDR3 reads CSAPPPGTPNYGYTF. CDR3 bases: TGCAGTGCGCCCCCCCCCGGGACACCTAACTATGGCTACACCTTC.

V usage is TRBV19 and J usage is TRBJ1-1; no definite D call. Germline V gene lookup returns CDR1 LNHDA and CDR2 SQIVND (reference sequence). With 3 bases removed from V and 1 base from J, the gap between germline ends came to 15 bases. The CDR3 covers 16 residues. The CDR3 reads CASSIGWYGENTEAFF. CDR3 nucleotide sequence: TGTGCCAGTAGTATTGGGTGGTATGGGGAGAACACTGAAGCTTTCTTT.

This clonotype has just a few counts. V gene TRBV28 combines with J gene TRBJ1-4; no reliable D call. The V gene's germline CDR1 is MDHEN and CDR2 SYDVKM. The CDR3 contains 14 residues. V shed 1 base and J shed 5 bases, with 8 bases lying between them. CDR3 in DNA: TGTGCCAGCAGTTTATTCGCCTACAATGAAAAACTGTTTTTT. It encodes CASSLFAYNEKLFF.